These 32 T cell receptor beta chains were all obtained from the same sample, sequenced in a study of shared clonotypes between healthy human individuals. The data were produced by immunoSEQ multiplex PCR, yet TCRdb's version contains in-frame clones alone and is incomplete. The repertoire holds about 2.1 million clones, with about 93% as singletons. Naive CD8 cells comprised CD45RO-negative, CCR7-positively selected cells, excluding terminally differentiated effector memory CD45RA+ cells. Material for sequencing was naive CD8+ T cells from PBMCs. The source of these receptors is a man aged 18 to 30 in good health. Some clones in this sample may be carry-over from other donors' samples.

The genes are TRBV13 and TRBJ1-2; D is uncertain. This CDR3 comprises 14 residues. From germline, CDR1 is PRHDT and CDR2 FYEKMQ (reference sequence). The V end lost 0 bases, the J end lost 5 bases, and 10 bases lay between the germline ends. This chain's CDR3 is CASSLGTGGYGYTF. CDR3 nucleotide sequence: TGTGCCAGCAGCTTAGGAACTGGAGGTTATGGCTACACCTTC.

The CDR3 DNA reads TGCGCCAGCAGCCGGAGACAGGGCTCCACAGATACGCAGTATTTT. Translating gives CASSRRQGSTDTQYF. This chain joins TRBV5-1 and TRBJ2-3; TRBD1 agrees at 7 bases. V lost 4 bases, J lost 2 bases, and 7 bases stayed unmatched. This CDR3 region has 15 residues. The V gene's germline CDR1 is SGHRS and CDR2 YFSETQ.

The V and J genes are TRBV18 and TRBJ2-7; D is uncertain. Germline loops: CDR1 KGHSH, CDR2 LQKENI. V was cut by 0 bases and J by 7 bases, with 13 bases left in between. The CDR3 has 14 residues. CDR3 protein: CASSPPGPEGEQYF. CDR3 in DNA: TGTGCCAGCTCACCACCGGGCCCCGAAGGGGAGCAGTACTTC. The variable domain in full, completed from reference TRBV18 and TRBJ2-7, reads NAGVMQNPRHLVRRRGQEARLRCSPMKGHSHVYWYRQLPEEGLKFMVYLQKENIIDESGMPKERFSAEFPKEGPSILRIQQVVRGDSAAYFCASSPPGPEGEQYFGPGTRLTVT.

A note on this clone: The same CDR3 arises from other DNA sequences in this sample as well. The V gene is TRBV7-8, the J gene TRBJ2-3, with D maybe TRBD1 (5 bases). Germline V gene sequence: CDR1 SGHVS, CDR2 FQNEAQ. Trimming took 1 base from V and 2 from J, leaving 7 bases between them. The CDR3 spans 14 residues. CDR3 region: CASSLVGVTDTQYF. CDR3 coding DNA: TGTGCCAGCAGCTTAGTAGGGGTCACAGATACGCAGTATTTT.

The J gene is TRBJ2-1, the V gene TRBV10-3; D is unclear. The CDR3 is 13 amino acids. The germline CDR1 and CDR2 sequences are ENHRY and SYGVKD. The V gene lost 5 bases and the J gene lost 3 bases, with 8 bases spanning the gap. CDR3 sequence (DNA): TGTGCCATCAGTCCCCGGGTCTACAATGAGCAGTTCTTC. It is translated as CAISPRVYNEQFF.

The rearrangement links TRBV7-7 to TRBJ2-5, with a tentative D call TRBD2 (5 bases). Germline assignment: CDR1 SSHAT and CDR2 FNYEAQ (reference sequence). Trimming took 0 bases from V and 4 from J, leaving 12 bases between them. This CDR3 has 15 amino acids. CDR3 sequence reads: CASSLAGASGETQYF. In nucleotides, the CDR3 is TGTGCCAGCAGCTTAGCGGGAGCTTCGGGAGAGACCCAGTACTTC.

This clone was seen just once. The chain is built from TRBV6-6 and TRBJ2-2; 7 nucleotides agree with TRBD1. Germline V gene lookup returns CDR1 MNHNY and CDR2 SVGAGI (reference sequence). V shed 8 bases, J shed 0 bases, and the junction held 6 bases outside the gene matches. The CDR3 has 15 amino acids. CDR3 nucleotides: TGTGCCAGCCTGCGAGGGACAGCGAACACCGGGGAGCTGTTTTTT. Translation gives CASLRGTANTGELFF.

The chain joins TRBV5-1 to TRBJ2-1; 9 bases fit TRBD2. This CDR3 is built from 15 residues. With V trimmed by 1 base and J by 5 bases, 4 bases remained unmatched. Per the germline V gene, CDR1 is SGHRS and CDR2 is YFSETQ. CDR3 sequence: CASSLSLAGNNEQFF. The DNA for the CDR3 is TGCGCCAGCAGCTTGAGTCTAGCGGGGAACAATGAGCAGTTCTTC.

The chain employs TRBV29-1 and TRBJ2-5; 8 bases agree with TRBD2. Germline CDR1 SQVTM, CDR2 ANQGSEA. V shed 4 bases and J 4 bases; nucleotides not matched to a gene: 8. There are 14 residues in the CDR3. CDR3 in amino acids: CSVAQGLVGETQYF. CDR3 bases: TGCAGCGTTGCACAGGGACTAGTAGGAGAGACCCAGTACTTC.

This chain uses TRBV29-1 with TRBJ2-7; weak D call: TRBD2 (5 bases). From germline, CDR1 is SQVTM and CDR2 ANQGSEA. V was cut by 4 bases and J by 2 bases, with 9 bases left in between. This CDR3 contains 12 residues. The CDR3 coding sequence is TGCAGCGTTGGAGGGTCGGCCTACGAGCAGTACTTC. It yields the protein CSVGGSAYEQYF.

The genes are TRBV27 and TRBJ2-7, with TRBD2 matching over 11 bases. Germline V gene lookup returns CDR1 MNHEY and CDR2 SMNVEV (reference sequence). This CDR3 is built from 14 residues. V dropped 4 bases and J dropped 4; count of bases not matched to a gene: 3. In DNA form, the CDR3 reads TGTGCCAGCAGTTCAGCTAGCGGGGGGTACGAGCAGTACTTC. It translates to CASSSASGGYEQYF.

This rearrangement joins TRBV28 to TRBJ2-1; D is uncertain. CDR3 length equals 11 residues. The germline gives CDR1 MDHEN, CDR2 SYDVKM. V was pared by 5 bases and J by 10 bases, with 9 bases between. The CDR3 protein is CASSPDQEQFF. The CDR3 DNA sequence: TGTGCCAGCAGTCCCGACCAAGAGCAGTTCTTC.

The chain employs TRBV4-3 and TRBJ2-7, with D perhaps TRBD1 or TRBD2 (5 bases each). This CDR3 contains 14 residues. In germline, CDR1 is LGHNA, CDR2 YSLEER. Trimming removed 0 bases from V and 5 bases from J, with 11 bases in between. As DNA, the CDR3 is TGCGCCAGCAGCCAAGATCTCAGGGACCACGAGCAGTACTTC. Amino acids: CASSQDLRDHEQYF.

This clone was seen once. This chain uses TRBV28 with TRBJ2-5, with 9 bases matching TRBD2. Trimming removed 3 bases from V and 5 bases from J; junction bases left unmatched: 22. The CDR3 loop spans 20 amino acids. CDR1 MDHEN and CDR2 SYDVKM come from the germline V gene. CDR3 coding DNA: TGTGCCAGCAGTTTTCTGGCGGGAGGGACAGAGATTGATTCCCACGAGACCCAGTACTTC. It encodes CASSFLAGGTEIDSHETQYF.

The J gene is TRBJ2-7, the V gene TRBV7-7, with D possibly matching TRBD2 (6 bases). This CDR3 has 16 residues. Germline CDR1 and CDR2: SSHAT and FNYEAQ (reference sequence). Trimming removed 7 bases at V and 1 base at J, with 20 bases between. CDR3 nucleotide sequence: TGTGCCAGCACCCGACCCCGGCTAGCGAGGTCCTACGAGCAGTACTTC. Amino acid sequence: CASTRPRLARSYEQYF.

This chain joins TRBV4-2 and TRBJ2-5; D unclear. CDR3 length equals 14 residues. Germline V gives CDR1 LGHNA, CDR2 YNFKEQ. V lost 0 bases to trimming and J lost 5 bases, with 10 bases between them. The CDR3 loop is CASSQDLMSETQYF. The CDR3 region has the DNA TGTGCCAGCAGCCAAGATCTGATGAGCGAGACCCAGTACTTC.

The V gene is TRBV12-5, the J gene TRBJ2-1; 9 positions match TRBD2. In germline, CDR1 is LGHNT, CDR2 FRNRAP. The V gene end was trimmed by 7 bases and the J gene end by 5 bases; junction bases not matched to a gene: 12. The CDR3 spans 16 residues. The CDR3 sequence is CASAQDPAGGNNEQFF. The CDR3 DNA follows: TGTGCTAGTGCCCAAGATCCAGCGGGAGGTAACAATGAGCAGTTCTTC.

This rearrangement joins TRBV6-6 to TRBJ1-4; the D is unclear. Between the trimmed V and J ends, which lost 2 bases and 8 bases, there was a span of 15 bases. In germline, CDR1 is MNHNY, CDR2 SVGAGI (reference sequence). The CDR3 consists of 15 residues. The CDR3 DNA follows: TGTGCCAGCAGTTACACGGCACTCGAAGGGGAAAAACTGTTTTTT. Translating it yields CASSYTALEGEKLFF.

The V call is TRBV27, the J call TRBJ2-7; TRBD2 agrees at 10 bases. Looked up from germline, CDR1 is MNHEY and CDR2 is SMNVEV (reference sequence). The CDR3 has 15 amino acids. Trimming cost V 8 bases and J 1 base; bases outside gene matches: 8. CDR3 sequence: CASCPSGRLSYEQYF. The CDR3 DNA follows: TGTGCCAGCTGTCCTAGCGGGAGACTTTCCTACGAGCAGTACTTC.

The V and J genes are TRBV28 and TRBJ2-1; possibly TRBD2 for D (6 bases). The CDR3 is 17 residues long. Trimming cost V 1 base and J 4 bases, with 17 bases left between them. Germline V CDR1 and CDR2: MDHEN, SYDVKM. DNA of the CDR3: TGTGCCAGCAGTTTATCCCCACTTGGCGGGGTATACAATGAGCAGTTCTTC. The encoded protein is CASSLSPLGGVYNEQFF. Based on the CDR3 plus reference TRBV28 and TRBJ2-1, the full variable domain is DVKVTQSSRYLVKRTGEKVFLECVQDMDHENMFWYRQDPGLGLRLIYFSYDVKMKEKGDIPEGYSVSREKKERFSLILESASTNQTSMYLCASSLSPLGGVYNEQFFGPGTRLTVL.

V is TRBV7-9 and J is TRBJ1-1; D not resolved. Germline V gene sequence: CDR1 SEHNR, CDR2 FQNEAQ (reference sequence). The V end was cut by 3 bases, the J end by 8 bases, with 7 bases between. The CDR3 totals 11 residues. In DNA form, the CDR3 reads TGTGCCAGCAGCTTGCCCGCAGAAGCTTTCTTT. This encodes CASSLPAEAFF. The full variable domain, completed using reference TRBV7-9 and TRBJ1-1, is DTGVSQNPRHKITKRGQNVTFRCDPISEHNRLYWYRQTLGQGPEFLTYFQNEAQLEKSRLLSDRFSAERPKGSFSTLEIQRTEQGDSAMYLCASSLPAEAFFGQGTRLTVV.

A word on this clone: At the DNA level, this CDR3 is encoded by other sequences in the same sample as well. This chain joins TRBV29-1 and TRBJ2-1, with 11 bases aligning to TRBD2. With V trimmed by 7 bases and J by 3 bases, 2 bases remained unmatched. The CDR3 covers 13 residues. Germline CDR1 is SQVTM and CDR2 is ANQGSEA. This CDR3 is CSGLAGGYNEQFF. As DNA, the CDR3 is TGCAGCGGGCTAGCGGGAGGCTACAATGAGCAGTTCTTC.

The CDR3 reads CASSDGQGYEQYF. CDR3 nucleotides: TGTGCCAGCAGTGACGGACAGGGCTACGAGCAGTACTTC. The gene calls are TRBV2 and TRBJ2-7; TRBD1 matches at 8 bases. Losses at the gene ends were 3 bases for V and 3 bases for J; bases not matched to a gene: 1. In germline, CDR1 is SNHLY, CDR2 FYNNEI. This CDR3 spans 13 amino acids.

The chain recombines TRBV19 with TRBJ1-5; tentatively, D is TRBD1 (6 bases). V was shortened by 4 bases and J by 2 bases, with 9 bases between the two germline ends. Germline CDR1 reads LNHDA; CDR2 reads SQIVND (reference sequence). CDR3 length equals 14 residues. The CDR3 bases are TGTGCCAGTAGTACAGGGGAAGGCAATCAGCCCCAGCATTTT. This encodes CASSTGEGNQPQHF.

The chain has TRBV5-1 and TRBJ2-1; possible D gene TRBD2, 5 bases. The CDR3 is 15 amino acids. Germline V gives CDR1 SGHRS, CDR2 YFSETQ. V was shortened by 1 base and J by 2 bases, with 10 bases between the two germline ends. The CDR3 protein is CASSLRGPAYNEQFF. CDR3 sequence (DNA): TGCGCCAGCAGCTTGCGAGGGCCGGCCTACAATGAGCAGTTCTTC.

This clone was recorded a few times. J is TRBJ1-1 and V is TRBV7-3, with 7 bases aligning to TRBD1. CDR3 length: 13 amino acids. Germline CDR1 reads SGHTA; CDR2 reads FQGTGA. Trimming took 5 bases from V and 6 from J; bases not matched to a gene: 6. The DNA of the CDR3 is TGTGCCAGCAGCGAAAACAGGGGTTCTGAAGCTTTCTTT. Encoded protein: CASSENRGSEAFF.

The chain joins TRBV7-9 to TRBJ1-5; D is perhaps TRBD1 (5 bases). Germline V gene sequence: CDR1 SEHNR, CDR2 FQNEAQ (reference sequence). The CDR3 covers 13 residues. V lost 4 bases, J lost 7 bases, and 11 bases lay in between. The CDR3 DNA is TGTGCCAGCAGCTCCGACCCAGGGCAGCCCCAGCATTTT. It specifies CASSSDPGQPQHF.

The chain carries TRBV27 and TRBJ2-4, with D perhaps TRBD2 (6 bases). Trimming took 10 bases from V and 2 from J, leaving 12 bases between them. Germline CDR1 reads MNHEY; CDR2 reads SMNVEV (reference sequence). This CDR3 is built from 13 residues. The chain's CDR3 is CANLRGPKNIQYF. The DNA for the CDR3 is TGTGCCAACCTGCGGGGACCCAAAAACATTCAGTACTTC.

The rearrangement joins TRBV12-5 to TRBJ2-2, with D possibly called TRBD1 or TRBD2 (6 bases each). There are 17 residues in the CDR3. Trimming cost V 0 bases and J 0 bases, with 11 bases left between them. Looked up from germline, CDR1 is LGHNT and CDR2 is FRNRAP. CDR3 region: CASGLVGGTANTGELFF. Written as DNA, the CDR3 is TGTGCTAGTGGTTTGGTAGGGGGGACCGCGAACACCGGGGAGCTGTTTTTT.

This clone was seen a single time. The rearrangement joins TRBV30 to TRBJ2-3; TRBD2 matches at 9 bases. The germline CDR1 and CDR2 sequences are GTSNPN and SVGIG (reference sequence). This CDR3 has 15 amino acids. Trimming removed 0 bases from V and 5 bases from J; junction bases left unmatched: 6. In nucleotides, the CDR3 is TGTGCCTGGAGTGTATTAGCGGGAGCGGGAGATACGCAGTATTTT. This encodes CAWSVLAGAGDTQYF. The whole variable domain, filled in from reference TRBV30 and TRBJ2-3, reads SQTIHQWPATLVQPVGSPLSLECTVEGTSNPNLYWYRQAAGRGLQLLFYSVGIGQISSEVPQNLSASRPQDRQFILSSKKLLLSDSGFYLCAWSVLAGAGDTQYFGPGTRLTVL.

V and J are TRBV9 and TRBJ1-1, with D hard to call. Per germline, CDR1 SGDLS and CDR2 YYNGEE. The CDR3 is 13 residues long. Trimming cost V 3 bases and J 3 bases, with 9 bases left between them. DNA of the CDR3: TGTGCCAGCAGCGCCCCATCAGACACTGAAGCTTTCTTT. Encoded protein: CASSAPSDTEAFF.

The CDR3 loop reads CASSSTPAGGPVTGELFF. The CDR3, as DNA: TGTGCCAGCAGCTCGACCCCAGCGGGAGGGCCGGTCACCGGGGAGCTGTTTTTT. V is TRBV28 and J is TRBJ2-2, with 10 bases matching TRBD2. J lost 4 bases, V lost 6 bases, and 14 bases had no gene match. Germline V gene data show CDR1 as MDHEN and CDR2 as SYDVKM. The CDR3 loop spans 18 amino acids. The entire variable domain, with the rest obtained from reference TRBV28 and TRBJ2-2, is as follows: DVKVTQSSRYLVKRTGEKVFLECVQDMDHENMFWYRQDPGLGLRLIYFSYDVKMKEKGDIPEGYSVSREKKERFSLILESASTNQTSMYLCASSSTPAGGPVTGELFFGEGSRLTVL.